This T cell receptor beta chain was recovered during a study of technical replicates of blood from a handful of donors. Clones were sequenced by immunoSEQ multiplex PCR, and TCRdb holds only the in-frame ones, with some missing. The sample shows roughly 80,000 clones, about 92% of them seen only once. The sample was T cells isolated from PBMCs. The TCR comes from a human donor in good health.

The CDR3 is CASKNLRTGKTGELFF. CDR3 nucleotide sequence: TGTGCCAGCAAGAACCTCAGGACAGGCAAGACCGGGGAGCTGTTTTTT. V and J are TRBV27 and TRBJ2-2; 7 bases agree with TRBD1. Per the germline V gene, CDR1 is MNHEY and CDR2 is SMNVEV (reference sequence). J lost 5 bases, V lost 7 bases, and 13 bases had no gene match. The CDR3 length is 16 residues.